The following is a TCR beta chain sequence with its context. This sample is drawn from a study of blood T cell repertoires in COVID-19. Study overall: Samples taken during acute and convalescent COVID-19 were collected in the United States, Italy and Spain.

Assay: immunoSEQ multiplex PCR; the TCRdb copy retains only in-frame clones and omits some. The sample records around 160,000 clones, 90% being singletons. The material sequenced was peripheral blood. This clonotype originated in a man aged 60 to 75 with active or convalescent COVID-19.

CDR3 coding DNA: TGTGCCAGCAGGGCTGGGGGCATGAACACTGAAGCTTTCTTT. Residues: CASRAGGMNTEAFF. The gene calls are TRBV3-1 (or the pseudogene TRBV3-2) and TRBJ1-1, with D possibly being TRBD1 (6 bases). The CDR3 runs to 14 residues. V was cut by 6 bases and J by 0 bases, with 11 bases left in between. CDR1 and CDR2 (germline): LGHDT, YNNKEL (reference sequence).